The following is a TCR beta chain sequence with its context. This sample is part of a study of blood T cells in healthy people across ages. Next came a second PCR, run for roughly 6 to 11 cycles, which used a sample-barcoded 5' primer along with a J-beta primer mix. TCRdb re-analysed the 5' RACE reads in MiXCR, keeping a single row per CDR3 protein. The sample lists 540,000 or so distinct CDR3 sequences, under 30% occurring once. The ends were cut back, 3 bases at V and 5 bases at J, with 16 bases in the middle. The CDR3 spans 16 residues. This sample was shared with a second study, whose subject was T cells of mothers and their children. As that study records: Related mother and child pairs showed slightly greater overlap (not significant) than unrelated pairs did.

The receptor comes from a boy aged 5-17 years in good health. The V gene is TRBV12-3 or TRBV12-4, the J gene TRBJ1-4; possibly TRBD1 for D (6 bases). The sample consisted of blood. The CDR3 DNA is TGTGCCAGCAGTTTTAATGGTAGAGGGGGAAATGAAAAACTGTTTTTT. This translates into CASSFNGRGGNEKLFF.